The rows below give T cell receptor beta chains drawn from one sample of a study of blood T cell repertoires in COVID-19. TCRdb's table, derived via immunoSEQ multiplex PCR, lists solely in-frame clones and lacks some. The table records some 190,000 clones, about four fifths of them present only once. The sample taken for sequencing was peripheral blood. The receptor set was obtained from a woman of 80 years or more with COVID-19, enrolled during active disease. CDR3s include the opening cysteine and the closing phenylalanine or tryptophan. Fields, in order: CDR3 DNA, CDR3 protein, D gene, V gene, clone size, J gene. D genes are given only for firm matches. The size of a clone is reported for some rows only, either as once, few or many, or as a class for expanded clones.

TGTGCCAGCAGGGACAGGGGTATCCTTGAAGCTTTCTTT,CASRDRGILEAFF,TRBD1,TRBV12-3/TRBV12-4,NA,TRBJ1-1
TGCGCCAGCAGCTTGGATCGGGGGTATGGCTACACCTTC,CASSLDRGYGYTF,NA,TRBV5-1,NA,TRBJ1-2
TGTGCCAGCTCACCACAGCCGACTTCCTACAATGAGCAGTTCTTC,CASSPQPTSYNEQFF,NA,TRBV18,NA,TRBJ2-1
TGTGCCAGCAGAGTTACAGGGGATAGGAATTCACCCCTCCACTTT,CASRVTGDRNSPLHF,TRBD1,TRBV6-5,NA,TRBJ1-6
TGTGCCAGCAGCCCGGGACAGGTTGAAGGCTACACCTTC,CASSPGQVEGYTF,TRBD1,TRBV11-2,NA,TRBJ1-2
TGTGCCAGGAGGGGGACCGTTCGTGATAGCTCCTACAATGAGCAGTTCTTC,CARRGTVRDSSYNEQFF,NA,TRBV2,NA,TRBJ2-1
TGTGCCAGCAGCTTGCAGGGTAACCAGCCCCAGCATTTT,CASSLQGNQPQHF,NA,TRBV2,few,TRBJ1-5
TGTGCCAGTATCGCTAGCGGGAGGGGAGGTGAGCAGTTCTTC,CASIASGRGGEQFF,TRBD2,TRBV19,NA,TRBJ2-1
TGTGCCAGCAGCTCCCAGGAAACAACTAATGAAAAACTGTTTTTT,CASSSQETTNEKLFF,NA,TRBV7-9,once,TRBJ1-4
TGTGCCAGCAGCCCTAGAGGGCCCACCACCGGGGAGCTGTTTTTT,CASSPRGPTTGELFF,NA,TRBV7-2,NA,TRBJ2-2
TGTGCCAGCAGCAACTTACAGGGCCCTTATGGCTACACCTTC,CASSNLQGPYGYTF,NA,TRBV7-9,NA,TRBJ1-2
TGTGCCAGCATAGGACAGCCGAATCAGCCCCAGCATTTT,CASIGQPNQPQHF,NA,TRBV6-5,few,TRBJ1-5
TGTGCCAGCAGCGCGCACTACGAGCAGTACTTC,CASSAHYEQYF,NA,TRBV28,NA,TRBJ2-7
TGTGCCAGCTCACCGATGTCCGGGAAAGGAAACACCATATATTTT,CASSPMSGKGNTIYF,NA,TRBV18,few,TRBJ1-3
TGTGCCAGCAGCACCTGGGGAGCGGGGGGTGAAGATACGCAGTATTTT,CASSTWGAGGEDTQYF,TRBD2,TRBV9,NA,TRBJ2-3
TGTGCCAGCTCAGCTGGGACAGCGGCGCGGACCGGGGAGCTGTTTTTT,CASSAGTAARTGELFF,TRBD1,TRBV18,NA,TRBJ2-2
TGTGCCAGCAGTTACTTCCCGGGACTGGCAGATACGCAGTATTTT,CASSYFPGLADTQYF,NA,TRBV6-5,once,TRBJ2-3
TGTGCCAGCAGCCTAGGCCGGGTCAATTCACCCCTCCACTTT,CASSLGRVNSPLHF,NA,TRBV11-3,NA,TRBJ1-6
TGTGCCAGCAGCTTCGGGGCCTACAATGAGCAGTTCTTC,CASSFGAYNEQFF,NA,TRBV7-3,NA,TRBJ2-1
TGTGCCAGGTGGGAGACAGGGGGTCCCCTTGGCACAGATACGCAGTATTTT,CARWETGGPLGTDTQYF,TRBD1,TRBV2,few,TRBJ2-3
TGTGCCAGCAGCGCACCCGCACAGGGGGATGGCTACACCTTC,CASSAPAQGDGYTF,TRBD1,TRBV9,NA,TRBJ1-2
TGTGCCACCAGTGATCGCAGGGCCCGCGAGGCGACCTCGGGCGATGGCTACACCTTC,CATSDRRAREATSGDGYTF,NA,TRBV24-1,NA,TRBJ1-2
TGTGCCAGCACCCCTCCGCCGGGACTAGCGGGGGGGAGGCCCTACAATGAGCAGTTCTTC,CASTPPPGLAGGRPYNEQFF,TRBD2,TRBV7-9,NA,TRBJ2-1
TGTGCCAGCAGCGGGCAACCTGGGAGCTCCTATAATTCACCCCTCCACTTT,CASSGQPGSSYNSPLHF,NA,TRBV9,few,TRBJ1-6
TGTGCCAGCAGCCGGGACAGGGCAAGCAATCAGCCCCAGCATTTT,CASSRDRASNQPQHF,TRBD1,TRBV27,NA,TRBJ1-5
TGTGCCAGCAACGGCTACTTTAGCGGGAGGGGGGTCTTC,CASNGYFSGRGVF,TRBD2,TRBV2,NA,TRBJ2-1
TGTGCCAGCAGCGTATCGGGGAGGACTATCTCCTACAATGAGCAGTTCTTC,CASSVSGRTISYNEQFF,NA,TRBV9,NA,TRBJ2-1
TGTGCCAGCAGTTTGGGAACAGGATACACTGAGCAGTTCTTC,CASSLGTGYTEQFF,NA,TRBV28,NA,TRBJ2-1
TGCGCCAGCAGCTTGGCCCAGGGTTATGAGCAGTTCTTC,CASSLAQGYEQFF,NA,TRBV5-1,NA,TRBJ2-1
TGTGCCAGCAGCCATCCGACTAGCGGGGACACCACAGATACGCAGTATTTT,CASSHPTSGDTTDTQYF,TRBD2,TRBV7-9,few,TRBJ2-3
TGTGCCAGCAGCTATCTCCCCTCGGGTGCAACTAATGAAAAACTGTTTTTT,CASSYLPSGATNEKLFF,NA,TRBV7-9,NA,TRBJ1-4
TGTGCCAGCAGCCGCCCAACAGGGGAAACTATCTATGGCTACACCTTC,CASSRPTGETIYGYTF,TRBD1,TRBV5-4,few,TRBJ1-2
TGTGCCAGCTCACGACAGGGGGTGAACACCGGGGAGCTGTTTTTT,CASSRQGVNTGELFF,TRBD1,TRBV18,NA,TRBJ2-2
TGTGCCAGCAGCTCTCAACTAGCCCACGGAGAGACCCAGTACTTC,CASSSQLAHGETQYF,NA,TRBV5-5,NA,TRBJ2-5
TGTGCCAGCAGCCAAACAGCGGCCGGGGAGCTGTTTTTT,CASSQTAAGELFF,NA,TRBV3-1/TRBV3-2,NA,TRBJ2-2